Below are 9 T cell receptor beta chains sequenced from a single sample in a study of CD8+ T cells in alopecia areata. Peripheral blood samples and lesional scalp punch biopsies were obtained from alopecia areata patients. cDNA reverse transcribed from extracted RNA served as the sequencing template. Method: immunoSEQ multiplex PCR; TCRdb's copy keeps in-frame clones and lacks some. The sample shows thousands of clones, roughly two thirds of them seen only once. The sequences come from skin, collected at week 0. These receptors came from a human donor with alopecia areata.

The chain uses TRBV27 and TRBJ2-5; 7 bases line up with TRBD1. The end of the DNA fits TRBJ2-7 better, so the J call may be wrong. Germline V CDR1 and CDR2: MNHEY, SMNVEV (reference sequence). The CDR3 sequence is 15 residues long. This chain's CDR3 is CASSPTGLRVNEQYF. The CDR3 region has the DNA TGTGCCAGCAGCCCGACAGGGTTGAGGGTCAACGAGCAGTACTTC.

This sequence joins TRBV5-1 and TRBJ2-3; 11 bases are shared with TRBD2. V lost 0 bases to trimming and J lost 5 bases; unmatched junction nucleotides: 2. Per the germline V gene, CDR1 is SGHRS and CDR2 is YFSETQ. The CDR3 sequence is 15 residues long. The CDR3 here is CASSLELAGVDTQYF. CDR3 coding DNA: TGCGCCAGCAGCTTGGAACTAGCGGGAGTAGATACGCAGTATTTT. Together with reference TRBV5-1 and TRBJ2-3, the CDR3 gives the full variable domain: KAGVTQTPRYLIKTRGQQVTLSCSPISGHRSVSWYQQTPGQGLQFLFEYFSETQRNKGNFPGRFSGRQFSNSRSEMNVSTLELGDSALYLCASSLELAGVDTQYFGPGTRLTVL.

This clone has only one observation. The chain couples TRBV10-3 to TRBJ2-7; D is uncertain. The CDR3 runs 18 residues. Germline V CDR1 and CDR2: ENHRY, SYGVKD. The V end was cut by 0 bases, the J end by 0 bases, with 18 bases between. The CDR3 bases are TGTGCCATCAGTGAGTCGATGGTCGGAACCCGCTCCTCCTACGAGCAGTACTTC. It specifies CAISESMVGTRSSYEQYF.

The chain employs TRBV19 and TRBJ2-7, with 7 bases that match TRBD2. This CDR3 spans 14 amino acids. Unmatched junction bases numbered 9, after V lost 6 bases and J lost 4 bases. CDR1 and CDR2 from the germline V gene are LNHDA and SQIVND (reference sequence). CDR3 protein: CASSPQGGVYEQYF. Here the CDR3 DNA reads TGTGCCAGTAGCCCCCAGGGAGGGGTTTACGAGCAGTACTTC.

The table lists this clone with a few counts. The CDR3 sequence: CASSQPGPHNEQFF. In nucleotides, the CDR3 is TGCGCCAGCAGCCAACCGGGACCCCACAATGAGCAGTTCTTC. The V gene is TRBV4-3, the J gene TRBJ2-1; the D call may be TRBD1 or TRBD2 (5 bases each). Germline V gene lookup returns CDR1 LGHNA and CDR2 YSLEER. Trimming removed 2 bases from V and 5 bases from J, with 10 bases in between. There are 14 residues in the CDR3.

The chain employs TRBV15 and TRBJ2-3; the match to TRBD2 covers 8 bases. CDR1 and CDR2 from the germline V gene are LNHNV and YYDKDF (reference sequence). Unmatched junction bases numbered 7, after V lost 5 bases and J lost 6 bases. The CDR3 is 14 amino acids. CDR3 residues: CATSPPAGEDTQYF. DNA of the CDR3: TGTGCCACCAGCCCCCCAGCGGGAGAGGATACGCAGTATTTT.

Notes on this clone: Other DNA sequences from this sample encode an identical CDR3 as well. The V and J genes are TRBV29-1 and TRBJ1-1, with D maybe TRBD1 (5 bases). Germline-derived CDR1 and CDR2 are SQVTM and ANQGSEA. The V end was cut by 6 bases, the J end by 3 bases, with 14 bases between. The CDR3 loop spans 13 amino acids. The CDR3 loop is CSVRDGADTEAFF. The CDR3, as DNA: TGCAGCGTAAGGGACGGGGCGGACACTGAAGCTTTCTTT.

The DNA for the CDR3 is TGTGCCATCAGTGTGCCCTCTGGAAACACCATATATTTT. Translated, it gives CAISVPSGNTIYF. The J gene is TRBJ1-3, the V gene TRBV10-3; D is unresolved. This CDR3 is built from 13 residues. Germline loops: CDR1 ENHRY, CDR2 SYGVKD. Deletions cut 4 bases from V and 0 bases from J, with 4 bases between.

The chain employs TRBV6-5 and TRBJ1-2; unclear D gene. The CDR3 contains 14 residues. Per the germline V gene, CDR1 is MNHEY and CDR2 is SVGAGI. The V gene lost 2 bases and the J gene lost 8 bases, with 15 bases spanning the gap. CDR3 nucleotide sequence: TGTGCCAGCAGTTACGCGGACGCCTTGGAGGGCTACACCTTC. As protein: CASSYADALEGYTF.